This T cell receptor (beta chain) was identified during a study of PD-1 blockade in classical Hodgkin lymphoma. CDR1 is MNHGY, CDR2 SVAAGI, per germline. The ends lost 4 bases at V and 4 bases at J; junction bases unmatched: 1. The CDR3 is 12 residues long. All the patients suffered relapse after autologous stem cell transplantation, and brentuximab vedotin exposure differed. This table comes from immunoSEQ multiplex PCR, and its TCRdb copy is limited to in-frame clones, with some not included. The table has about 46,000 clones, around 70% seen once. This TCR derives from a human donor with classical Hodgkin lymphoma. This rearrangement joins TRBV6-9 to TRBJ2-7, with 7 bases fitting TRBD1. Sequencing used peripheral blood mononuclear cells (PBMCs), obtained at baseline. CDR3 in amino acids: CASSSGQYEQYF. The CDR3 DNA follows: TGTGCCAGCAGTTCGGGACAGTACGAGCAGTACTTC.